This TCR beta chain was sequenced in a study of T-cell reconstitution after alpha-beta-depleted transplantation in children. With 1 base removed from V and 4 bases from J, the gap between germline ends came to 13 bases. Germline-derived CDR1 and CDR2 are LNHNV and YYDKDF (reference sequence). The CDR3 runs 15 residues. Preparation of the TCRbeta library was carried out with unique molecular identifiers. TCRdb ran MiXCR on the PCR reads and lists one entry per CDR3 protein. The sample includes some 600,000 distinct CDR3 sequences, 16% of them seen just once. The sequenced sample was PBMCs from the stem cell graft donor, obtained from the stem cell graft. The sequence came from a human donor who donated a stem cell graft to a child with acute myeloid leukemia. V is TRBV15 and J is TRBJ1-1; no firm D call. CDR3 DNA sequence: TGTGCCACCAGCAGAGTCCAAGGGAGGGCCACTGAAGCTTTCTTT. The encoded protein is CATSRVQGRATEAFF.